The 13 T cell receptor beta chains listed next were all sequenced from one sample in a study of T cell changes during pregnancy in multiple sclerosis. The repertoire was sequenced with immunoSEQ multiplex PCR; TCRdb's copy has only in-frame clones and lacks some. The sample contains nearly 110,000 clones, roughly 89% of which appear only once. This sample comprised peripheral blood, obtained before pregnancy. The source is a female donor with multiple sclerosis, enrolled in a pregnancy study.

This chain links TRBV5-1 with TRBJ2-7; possibly TRBD1 for D (6 bases). CDR1 is SGHRS, CDR2 YFSETQ, per germline. The germline V and J ends were trimmed by 0 bases and 2 bases, with 9 bases remaining between them. The CDR3 is made up of 14 amino acids. The CDR3 sequence is CASSLEAGAYEQYF. The CDR3, as DNA: TGCGCCAGCAGCTTGGAGGCAGGGGCCTACGAGCAGTACTTC. The full variable domain, rest sourced from reference TRBV5-1 and TRBJ2-7, is KAGVTQTPRYLIKTRGQQVTLSCSPISGHRSVSWYQQTPGQGLQFLFEYFSETQRNKGNFPGRFSGRQFSNSRSEMNVSTLELGDSALYLCASSLEAGAYEQYFGPGTRLTVT.

This chain joins TRBV6-6 and TRBJ1-3; tentative D call: TRBD1 (5 bases). Per the germline V gene, CDR1 is MNHNY and CDR2 is SVGAGI (reference sequence). Trimming cost V 2 bases and J 0 bases, with 8 bases left between them. CDR3 size: 15 residues. CDR3 protein: CASSYGRGSGNTIYF. CDR3 bases: TGTGCCAGCAGTTACGGGAGGGGCTCTGGAAACACCATATATTTT.

The V call is TRBV11-3, the J call TRBJ1-2; D unresolved. CDR1 is SGHNT and CDR2 is YENEEA in the germline V gene. The CDR3 is 13 residues long. V was clipped by 8 bases and J by 1 base, with 11 bases between them. The CDR3 loop reads CASAAIINYGYTF. The CDR3 DNA follows: TGTGCCAGCGCAGCGATTATTAACTATGGCTACACCTTC.

This chain uses TRBV25-1 with TRBJ2-7; 11 positions agree with TRBD2. The germline CDR1 and CDR2 sequences are MGHDK and SYGVNS. The CDR3 sequence is 16 residues long. V trimming: 3 bases; J trimming: 7 bases; junction bases outside the gene matches: 11. In DNA, the CDR3 is TGTGCCAGCAGTGAGCTTACTAGCGGGAGCCATAGGGAGCAGTACTTC. Its translation: CASSELTSGSHREQYF.

The CDR3 region has the DNA TGTGCCAGCAGCTTAGAGGGGACTAGACAAGAGACCCAGTACTTC. Its protein product is CASSLEGTRQETQYF. The chain combines TRBV11-2 with TRBJ2-5; 8 nucleotides agree with TRBD2. The junction had 2 bases not matched to a gene; V was cut back by 0 bases and J by 2 bases. Germline-derived CDR1 and CDR2 are SGHAT and FQNNGV. This CDR3 has 15 residues.

The J gene is TRBJ2-5, the V gene TRBV28; 7 bases line up with TRBD1. This CDR3 has 15 residues. V was pared by 7 bases and J by 10 bases, with 18 bases of the junction left unmatched. In germline, CDR1 is MDHEN, CDR2 SYDVKM. The CDR3 here is CASTEINKGALGQYF. In DNA form, the CDR3 reads TGTGCCAGCACGGAGATAAACAAGGGGGCGCTTGGCCAGTACTTC.

The chain uses TRBV4-3 and TRBJ2-7, with 12 bases aligning to TRBD2. After removal of 5 bases from V and 3 bases from J, the junction contained 5 bases not matched to a gene. Germline CDR1 LGHNA, CDR2 YSLEER. The CDR3 has 15 residues. CDR3 nucleotides: TGCGCCAGCAGCAGACTAGCGGGGGCGAACTACGAGCAGTACTTC. Its translation: CASSRLAGANYEQYF.

This clone was seen once. The rearrangement links TRBV28 to TRBJ1-5; the match to TRBD1 covers 7 bases. This CDR3 comprises 17 residues. The germline V gene has CDR1 MDHEN and CDR2 SYDVKM. J lost 0 bases, V lost 4 bases, and 9 bases had no gene match. The CDR3 reads CASSSFRDSYSNQPQHF. CDR3 bases: TGTGCCAGCAGTTCCTTCCGGGACAGCTATAGCAATCAGCCCCAGCATTTT.

The V gene is TRBV28, the J gene TRBJ1-3; D remains unclear. The CDR3 has 16 residues. The germline V gene encodes CDR1 MDHEN and CDR2 SYDVKM. Trimming left V 4 bases short and J 4 bases short, with 17 bases between. CDR3 bases: TGTGCCAGCAGTTACCAAATTGTACGGGGAGGAAACACCATATATTTT. This codes for CASSYQIVRGGNTIYF.

This chain uses TRBV5-4 with TRBJ2-7; 7 nucleotides line up with TRBD1. Germline CDR1 is SGHNT and CDR2 is YYREEE (reference sequence). CDR3 length equals 16 residues. V gave up 3 bases and J gave up 5 bases; unmatched junction bases: 14. The chain's CDR3 is CASSSTFTGTENEQYF. In nucleotides, the CDR3 is TGTGCCAGCAGCTCTACCTTTACCGGGACAGAAAACGAGCAGTACTTC.

This clone was seen a handful of times. This chain joins TRBV7-8 and TRBJ1-6; 7 bases match TRBD1. Unmatched junction bases numbered 13, after V lost 7 bases and J lost 10 bases. The CDR3 spans 15 residues. Germline V gene data show CDR1 as SGHVS and CDR2 as FQNEAQ. CDR3 in DNA: TGTGCCAGCACCGACGACAGGGCTCCTGTGTCACCCCTCCACTTT. Translation gives CASTDDRAPVSPLHF. Supplemented by reference TRBV7-8 and TRBJ1-6, the full variable domain reads GAGVSQSPRYKVAKRGQDVALRCDPISGHVSLFWYQQALGQGPEFLTYFQNEAQLDKSGLPSDRFFAERPEGSVSTLKIQRTQQEDSAVYLCASTDDRAPVSPLHFGNGTRLTVT.

V and J are TRBV19 and TRBJ2-1; 8 bases agree with TRBD1. The V gene's germline CDR1 is LNHDA and CDR2 SQIVND (reference sequence). This CDR3 has 15 amino acids. V lost 5 bases and J lost 2; bases outside the gene matches: 5. The CDR3 DNA sequence: TGTGCCAGTAGTGTCACAGGGGGACCCTACAATGAGCAGTTCTTC. Its protein is CASSVTGGPYNEQFF. The variable domain in full, with the rest retrieved from reference TRBV19 and TRBJ2-1, is DGGITQSPKYLFRKEGQNVTLSCEQNLNHDAMYWYRQDPGQGLRLIYYSQIVNDFQKGDIAEGYSVSREKKESFPLTVTSAQKNPTAFYLCASSVTGGPYNEQFFGPGTRLTVL.

This sequence joins TRBV18 and TRBJ2-1, with TRBD1 as a possible D gene (5 bases). This CDR3 has 15 residues. The germline V and J ends were trimmed by 3 bases and 7 bases, with 16 bases remaining between them. Germline values: CDR1 KGHSH, CDR2 LQKENI. CDR3 sequence (DNA): TGTGCCAGCTCACCGCAGGGTGTCCGCGGAAATGAGCAGTTCTTC. Amino acid sequence: CASSPQGVRGNEQFF.